This TCR beta chain was captured in a study of blood T cells in healthy people across ages. Total RNA was extracted at no less than 5.5 micrograms per sample. Study results and limitations: Leaving the PBMCs unsorted stopped any conclusive comparison of naive versus antigen-experienced cells.

Per the germline V gene, CDR1 is SNHLY and CDR2 is FYNNEI. There are 14 residues in the CDR3. The V end lost 10 bases, the J end lost 2 bases, and 17 bases lay between the germline ends. For the second PCR, which ran for about 7 to 11 cycles, a sample-barcoded 5' primer and a J-beta primer mix were used. Every sample produced at least 2.5 million CDR3-containing paired-end reads. One entry per CDR3 protein, called by TCRdb with MiXCR from the 5' RACE reads. The table includes fewer than 950,000 distinct CDR3 sequences, roughly 53% detected once. Comment on this clonotype: The antigen is not known.

The clonotype comes from an elderly man in good health. Sequenced input: blood. The chain has TRBV2 and TRBJ2-5; tentatively, D is TRBD2 (6 bases). The CDR3 spells CAKSGVVRQETQYF. For the CDR3, the DNA is TGTGCCAAGTCGGGGGTTGTGAGGCAAGAGACCCAGTACTTC.